One sample yielded the 23 T cell receptor beta chains listed below, sequenced in a study of blood T cell repertoires in COVID-19. TCRdb's table, derived via immunoSEQ multiplex PCR, lists solely in-frame clones and lacks some. This table holds 180,000 or so clones, 84% found once. The sequencing sample was made of PBMCs or T cells enriched from blood (not recorded which). These receptors originate from a middle-aged man who had recovered from COVID-19.

CDR3 coding DNA: TGCGCCAGCAGCCAAGATGTCGGCCCGGGTGAGCAGTTCTTC. Translation gives CASSQDVGPGEQFF. V and J are TRBV4-1 and TRBJ2-1; no clear D. Per germline, CDR1 MGHRA and CDR2 YSYEKL. V lost 0 bases to trimming and J lost 9 bases, with 12 bases between them. This CDR3 has 14 residues.

CDR3 in DNA: TGTGCCAGCAGCCCCCTTATTTTCGAGGGCGACAATCAGCCCCAGCATTTT. It translates to CASSPLIFEGDNQPQHF. J is TRBJ1-5 and V is TRBV7-9; no reliable D call. Germline V CDR1 and CDR2: SEHNR, FQNEAQ (reference sequence). The CDR3 runs to 17 residues. V lost 5 bases, J lost 3 bases, and 20 bases lay in between.

The rearrangement joins TRBV6-5 to TRBJ1-1; 7 bases are a match to TRBD1. The CDR3 spans 15 residues. CDR1 and CDR2 (germline): MNHEY, SVGAGI. Unmatched junction bases numbered 6, after V lost 2 bases and J lost 3 bases. CDR3 sequence reads: CASSYPRQGDTEAFF. The CDR3 region has the DNA TGTGCCAGCAGTTACCCGAGACAGGGTGACACTGAAGCTTTCTTT.

The chain couples TRBV18 to TRBJ1-4; D is perhaps TRBD1 (6 bases). Trimming took 3 bases from V and 2 from J, leaving 22 bases between them. Per the germline V gene, CDR1 is KGHSH and CDR2 is LQKENI. The CDR3 is made up of 19 amino acids. CDR3: CASSPNPLTHRVTNEKLFF. CDR3 bases: TGTGCCAGCTCACCGAATCCCCTTACCCACAGGGTGACTAATGAAAAACTGTTTTTT. Variable domain in full (rest from reference TRBV18 and TRBJ1-4): NAGVMQNPRHLVRRRGQEARLRCSPMKGHSHVYWYRQLPEEGLKFMVYLQKENIIDESGMPKERFSAEFPKEGPSILRIQQVVRGDSAAYFCASSPNPLTHRVTNEKLFFGSGTQLSVL.

A remark on this clone: One end of the junction fails to match germline, which may point to a read error. The CDR3 nucleotides read TGTGCCAGCAGCCGTAGAACAGACTACCCCGTCTTC. It specifies CASSRRTDYPVF. The rearrangement links TRBV11-2 to TRBJ2-1, with D perhaps matching TRBD2 (5 bases). The CDR3 is 12 amino acids. Germline V gene sequence: CDR1 SGHAT, CDR2 FQNNGV.

The chain couples TRBV7-9 to TRBJ2-6; 10 bases align to TRBD1. The CDR3 is 19 residues long. V lost 4 bases and J lost 4; bases outside the gene matches: 13. Germline V gene lookup returns CDR1 SEHNR and CDR2 FQNEAQ (reference sequence). The CDR3 sequence is CASSSDRDRGLKGANVLTF. CDR3 in DNA: TGTGCCAGCAGCTCTGACCGGGACAGGGGCCTTAAAGGGGCCAACGTCCTGACTTTC.

V is TRBV19 and J is TRBJ1-2; D not resolved. V was trimmed by 3 bases and J by 4 bases, leaving 18 bases between them. Germline lookup yields CDR1 LNHDA and CDR2 SQIVND (reference sequence). The CDR3 is 16 residues long. The CDR3 DNA follows: TGTGCCAGTAGTATTAGCCCGGGATCGCTGAGCTATGGCTACACCTTC. Its protein product is CASSISPGSLSYGYTF.

This rearrangement joins TRBV5-6 to TRBJ1-5; 7 nucleotides line up with TRBD1. Trimming cost V 3 bases and J 2 bases; bases outside gene matches: 5. The CDR3 length is 15 residues. CDR1 and CDR2 from the germline V gene are SGHDT and YYEEEE. The CDR3 region is CASSYRQGGNQPQHF. DNA for the CDR3: TGTGCCAGCAGCTACCGACAGGGTGGCAATCAGCCCCAGCATTTT. The complete variable domain, with remaining parts taken from reference TRBV5-6 and TRBJ1-5, reads DAGVTQSPTHLIKTRGQQVTLRCSPKSGHDTVSWYQQALGQGPQFIFQYYEEEERQRGNFPDRFSGHQFPNYSSELNVNALLLGDSALYLCASSYRQGGNQPQHFGDGTRLSIL.

The chain recombines TRBV5-1 with TRBJ1-2; 7 nucleotides align to TRBD1. CDR1 and CDR2 (germline): SGHRS, YFSETQ. The CDR3 loop spans 13 amino acids. With 4 bases clipped from V and 8 bases from J, the junction kept 8 bases outside the gene matches. The CDR3 is CASSTDRVEGYTF. The CDR3, as DNA: TGCGCCAGCAGCACCGACAGGGTGGAAGGCTACACCTTC. Using reference TRBV5-1 and TRBJ1-2 for the parts outside the CDR3, the full variable domain is KAGVTQTPRYLIKTRGQQVTLSCSPISGHRSVSWYQQTPGQGLQFLFEYFSETQRNKGNFPGRFSGRQFSNSRSEMNVSTLELGDSALYLCASSTDRVEGYTFGSGTRLTVV.

The gene calls are TRBV10-3 and TRBJ2-1; 9 nucleotides match TRBD2. J gave up 1 base and V 4 bases, and 8 bases lay outside the gene matches. The CDR3 consists of 17 residues. Germline V gene lookup returns CDR1 ENHRY and CDR2 SYGVKD. CDR3 loop: CAISVTSGPGSYNEQFF. CDR3 DNA sequence: TGTGCCATCAGTGTAACTAGCGGGCCCGGTTCCTACAATGAGCAGTTCTTC.

As concerns this clone: This CDR3 is also generated by other DNA sequences in the sample. The chain employs TRBV4-1 and TRBJ1-2, with 8 bases fitting TRBD1. Germline loops: CDR1 MGHRA, CDR2 YSYEKL. The V and J ends lost 1 base and 2 bases, in that order; junction bases with no gene match: 3. CDR3 size: 15 residues. The CDR3 sequence: CASSQGRQGNYGYTF. The DNA of the CDR3 is TGCGCCAGCAGCCAAGGTCGACAGGGGAACTATGGCTACACCTTC.

This chain joins TRBV18 and TRBJ2-5; maybe TRBD1 (6 bases). Looked up from germline, CDR1 is KGHSH and CDR2 is LQKENI. V shed 3 bases and J shed 1 base, with 15 bases lying between them. The CDR3 totals 16 residues. CDR3 sequence (DNA): TGTGCCAGCTCACCTCTGGGGGCTAGTTCCCAAGAGACCCAGTACTTC. It translates to CASSPLGASSQETQYF.

This clone was observed once. This rearrangement joins TRBV6-5 to TRBJ1-2; no definite D call. Germline V lookup: CDR1 MNHEY, CDR2 SVGAGI. Trimming cost V 6 bases and J 4 bases, with 9 bases left between them. This CDR3 spans 12 amino acids. CDR3 loop: CASSGRGYGYTF. The CDR3 bases are TGTGCCAGCAGCGGACGGGGCTATGGCTACACCTTC.

This clone was found a few times. This chain connects TRBV24-1 to TRBJ2-5, with D possibly matching TRBD2 (7 bases). This CDR3 region has 17 residues. CDR1 is KGHDR and CDR2 is SFDVKD in the germline V gene. Trimming stripped 3 bases from V and 3 bases from J, with 19 bases between. DNA for the CDR3: TGTGCCACCAGTGATCCCTTGGGGGGGGGCCGAGAAGAGACCCAGTACTTC. It translates to CATSDPLGGGREETQYF.

The chain employs TRBV5-8 and TRBJ2-6; a weak D match, TRBD2 (6 bases). Trimming removed 9 bases at V and 2 bases at J, with 9 bases between. Germline V gene lookup returns CDR1 SGHTS and CDR2 YDEGEE. This CDR3 is built from 13 residues. The DNA for the CDR3 is TGTGCCACAGGAGGGACTGGGGCCAACGTCCTGACTTTC. Residues: CATGGTGANVLTF.

The chain carries TRBV30 and TRBJ1-1, with TRBD1 identical over 7 bases. Germline V gene data show CDR1 as GTSNPN and CDR2 as SVGIG (reference sequence). The CDR3 consists of 11 residues. After removal of 8 bases from V and 4 bases from J, the junction contained 4 bases not matched to a gene. The CDR3 spells CAGNRGTEAFF. The CDR3 DNA is TGTGCCGGAAACAGGGGCACTGAAGCTTTCTTT.

The CDR3: CASSQVRGRGYTF. For the CDR3, the DNA is TGCGCCAGCAGCCAAGTCAGGGGGCGAGGCTACACCTTC. V is TRBV4-1 and J is TRBJ1-2; TRBD1 matches 8 bases. With 1 base clipped from V and 8 bases from J, the junction kept 3 bases outside the gene matches. Germline assignment: CDR1 MGHRA and CDR2 YSYEKL. This CDR3 is 13 amino acids long.

The rearrangement uses TRBV19 and TRBJ2-5; 10 nucleotides align to TRBD1. The V segment lost 5 bases and the J segment 3 bases; nucleotides outside the gene matches: 6. Germline V gene lookup returns CDR1 LNHDA and CDR2 SQIVND (reference sequence). The CDR3 loop spans 15 amino acids. The chain's CDR3 is CASSFVGQGEETQYF. The CDR3 nucleotides read TGTGCCAGTAGTTTTGTAGGACAGGGGGAAGAGACCCAGTACTTC.

The rearrangement joins TRBV12-3 or TRBV12-4 to TRBJ2-1; D unresolved. The V gene lost 4 bases and the J gene lost 2 bases, with 6 bases spanning the gap. This CDR3 contains 13 residues. CDR3 loop: CASSSGAYNEQFF. The CDR3 bases are TGTGCCAGCAGTTCAGGTGCCTACAATGAGCAGTTCTTC.

The chain couples TRBV2 to TRBJ2-1; 11 bases are shared with TRBD2. The V segment lost 5 bases and the J segment 8 bases; nucleotides outside the gene matches: 5. The CDR3 consists of 14 residues. Germline V gives CDR1 SNHLY, CDR2 FYNNEI. CDR3 protein: CASSPISGRDEQFF. DNA of the CDR3: TGTGCCAGCAGTCCAATTAGCGGGAGGGATGAGCAGTTCTTC.

CDR3 coding DNA: TGTGCCACTAACCCCGGGACAGCCTCCTACGAGCAGTACTTC. Residues: CATNPGTASYEQYF. V and J are TRBV6-5 and TRBJ2-7, with 7 bases aligning to TRBD1. There are 14 residues in the CDR3. J was trimmed by 0 bases and V by 10 bases; bases with no gene match: 9. The germline gives CDR1 MNHEY, CDR2 SVGAGI.

The chain links TRBV5-1 to TRBJ2-7; TRBD1 agrees at 7 bases. Germline CDR1 is SGHRS and CDR2 is YFSETQ. V trimming: 0 bases; J trimming: 10 bases; junction bases outside the gene matches: 7. The CDR3 has 13 amino acids. CDR3 residues: CASSLGDRAFQYF. CDR3 in DNA: TGCGCCAGCAGCTTGGGCGACAGGGCCTTCCAGTACTTC.

The chain employs TRBV10-1 and TRBJ1-1; D unclear. Germline loops: CDR1 WNHNN, CDR2 SYGVQD (reference sequence). The V gene lost 6 bases and the J gene lost 4 bases, with 12 bases spanning the gap. This CDR3 region has 13 residues. The CDR3 sequence: CASRRDLGTEAFF. The DNA of the CDR3 is TGCGCCAGCAGGAGGGATTTGGGCACTGAAGCTTTCTTT.